This paragraph reports one TCR beta chain. The CDR3 runs 13 residues. V was pared by 3 bases and J by 10 bases, with 5 bases of the junction left unmatched. Looked up from germline, CDR1 is LGHDT and CDR2 is YNNKEL (reference sequence). Clones were read by immunoSEQ multiplex PCR, and TCRdb kept only the in-frame ones, dropping some. The sample lists roughly 110,000 clones; roughly 90% were seen once. This entry comes from a study of T cell responses to AZD1222 COVID-19 vaccine. V and J are TRBV3-1 (or the pseudogene TRBV3-2) and TRBJ1-2; 10 bases line up with TRBD1. This clonotype originated in an adult in good health. The material was peripheral blood, obtained on day 0 of AZD1222 vaccination. For the CDR3, the DNA is TGTGCCAGCAGCCACGAGGACAGGGGGGACTACACCTTC. It encodes CASSHEDRGDYTF.